The rows below give T cell receptor beta chains drawn from one sample of a study of blood T cell repertoires in COVID-19. The data were produced by immunoSEQ multiplex PCR, yet TCRdb's version contains in-frame clones alone and is incomplete. The sample carries about 260,000 clones, roughly 86% recorded once. The sequenced sample was PBMCs or T cells enriched from blood (not recorded which). The receptors here all came from a woman aged 45-65 years who had recovered from COVID-19. CDR3s include the opening cysteine and the closing phenylalanine or tryptophan. D genes are given only for firm matches. The size of a clone is reported for some rows only, either as once, few or many, or as a class for expanded clones.

D gene	V gene	clone size	J gene	CDR3 DNA	CDR3 protein
TRBD1	TRBV5-5	NA	TRBJ2-2	TGTGCCAGCAGCCTCCGGGACAGTATTAACACCGGGGAGCTGTTTTTT	CASSLRDSINTGELFF
NA	TRBV10-3	NA	TRBJ2-5	TGTGCCATCAGCGCGCCCGCAGGGGATCAGCGAGACACCCAGTACTTC	CAISAPAGDQRDTQYF
NA	TRBV10-3	NA	TRBJ2-1	TGTGCCATCAGTGAAAATGTACAGGGCTTCGATGAGCAGTTCTTC	CAISENVQGFDEQFF
NA	TRBV12-3/TRBV12-4	NA	TRBJ1-2	TGTGCCAGCAGAGCGGGCCTACGCTATGGCTACACCTTC	CASRAGLRYGYTF
NA	TRBV9	NA	TRBJ2-7	TGTGCCAGCAGCGTAGGACTCTCCTACGAGCAGTACTTC	CASSVGLSYEQYF
TRBD1	TRBV18	NA	TRBJ1-2	TGTGCCAGCTCCCCGCCTCGGACAGGAGCCATAGTAAACTATGGCTACACCTTC	CASSPPRTGAIVNYGYTF
NA	TRBV5-1	NA	TRBJ1-1	TGCGCCAGCAGCCCCGGGGGGATAAAGAGGGAAGCTTTCTTT	CASSPGGIKREAFF
TRBD2	TRBV27	NA	TRBJ2-1	TGTGCCAGCAGTCCCCTAGCGGGAGTCTACAATGAGCAGTTCTTC	CASSPLAGVYNEQFF
TRBD1	TRBV5-4	NA	TRBJ2-7	TGTGCCAGCAGCTTGGATACAGGGGGGATCCTGTGGGAGCAGTACTTC	CASSLDTGGILWEQYF
NA	TRBV7-9	NA	TRBJ1-2	TGTGCCAGCAGCTTAGTCCCAGGCAACTATGGCTACACCTTC	CASSLVPGNYGYTF
NA	TRBV19	NA	TRBJ2-7	TGTGCCAGTAGCGACCGCGGGGGCCCCCAGTCCTACGAGCAGTACTTC	CASSDRGGPQSYEQYF
NA	TRBV5-4	NA	TRBJ1-5	TGTGCCAGCAGCTCGTCGGACACAGATCAGCCCCAGCATTTT	CASSSSDTDQPQHF
TRBD1	TRBV6-2/TRBV6-3	NA	TRBJ1-2	TGTGCCAGCACCCCGTCGAGGACAGGGGGACCAAACTATGGCTACACCTTC	CASTPSRTGGPNYGYTF
NA	TRBV7-2	NA	TRBJ2-7	TGTGCCAGCAGCCAGAACCGACAGGACTACGAGCAGTACTTC	CASSQNRQDYEQYF
TRBD2	TRBV7-9	once	TRBJ2-7	TGTGCCAGCAGCAGGGGACTAGCGGGGATCTACGAGCAGTACTTC	CASSRGLAGIYEQYF
TRBD1	TRBV6-2/TRBV6-3	few	TRBJ1-5	TGTGCCAGCAGTCTGTACAGGGGAAGCAATCAGCCCCAGCATTTT	CASSLYRGSNQPQHF